These 5 T cell receptor beta chains were all obtained from the same sample, sequenced in a study of T-cell reconstitution after alpha-beta-depleted transplantation in children. Unique molecular identifiers were used in preparing the TCRbeta library. TCRdb analysed the PCR reads with MiXCR anew, one entry per CDR3 protein. Here the sample spans about 400,000 distinct CDR3 sequences, around 21% being singletons. The starting material was PBMCs from the stem cell graft donor, obtained from the stem cell graft. These receptors were obtained from a human donor who donated a stem cell graft to a child with acute myeloid leukemia.

A few counts support this clonotype. This sequence joins TRBV9 and TRBJ2-1; D remains unclear. There are 13 residues in the CDR3. The V and J ends lost 0 bases and 9 bases respectively, with 10 bases between them. Germline CDR1 reads SGDLS; CDR2 reads YYNGEE. This CDR3 is CASSVVTAGEQFF. CDR3 coding DNA: TGTGCCAGCAGCGTAGTTACAGCAGGTGAGCAGTTCTTC.

The CDR3 DNA follows: TGTGCCAGCGGACAGGGGAACGAGCAGTACTTC. It translates to CASGQGNEQYF. V and J are TRBV19 and TRBJ2-7, with 9 bases fitting TRBD1. V was clipped by 9 bases and J by 5 bases; unmatched bases: 2. The length of the CDR3 is 11 residues. CDR1 and CDR2 from the germline V gene are LNHDA and SQIVND (reference sequence).

The rearrangement links TRBV4-1 to TRBJ2-5; D is uncertain. V lost 0 bases to trimming and J lost 5 bases, with 7 bases between them. The CDR3 is 13 amino acids. Germline V CDR1 and CDR2: MGHRA, YSYEKL. CDR3 region: CASSQDFVETQYF. The CDR3, as DNA: TGCGCCAGCAGCCAAGACTTCGTGGAGACCCAGTACTTC.

V usage is TRBV12-3 or TRBV12-4 and J usage is TRBJ2-1, with D perhaps given as TRBD1 or TRBD2 (5 bases each). The CDR3 covers 15 residues. V lost 2 bases and J lost 7, with 15 bases in between. CDR3 residues: CASSLNHPGRNEQFF. Here the CDR3 DNA reads TGTGCCAGCAGTTTAAACCACCCAGGGAGAAATGAGCAGTTCTTC.

This clonotype came up a few times. The gene calls are TRBV7-2 and TRBJ2-7, with D possibly matching TRBD1 (6 bases). Germline V gene data show CDR1 as SGHTA and CDR2 as FQGNSA. V was pared by 9 bases and J by 2 bases, with 17 bases between. The CDR3 runs 14 residues. The CDR3 sequence is CASLEAGATYEQYF. Written as DNA, the CDR3 is TGTGCCAGTCTGGAGGCAGGGGCAACCTACGAGCAGTACTTC. Using reference TRBV7-2 and TRBJ2-7 for the parts outside the CDR3, the full variable domain is GAGVSQSPSNKVTEKGKDVELRCDPISGHTALYWYRQSLGQGLEFLIYFQGNSAPDKSGLPSDRFSAERTGGSVSTLTIQRTQQEDSAVYLCASLEAGATYEQYFGPGTRLTVT.